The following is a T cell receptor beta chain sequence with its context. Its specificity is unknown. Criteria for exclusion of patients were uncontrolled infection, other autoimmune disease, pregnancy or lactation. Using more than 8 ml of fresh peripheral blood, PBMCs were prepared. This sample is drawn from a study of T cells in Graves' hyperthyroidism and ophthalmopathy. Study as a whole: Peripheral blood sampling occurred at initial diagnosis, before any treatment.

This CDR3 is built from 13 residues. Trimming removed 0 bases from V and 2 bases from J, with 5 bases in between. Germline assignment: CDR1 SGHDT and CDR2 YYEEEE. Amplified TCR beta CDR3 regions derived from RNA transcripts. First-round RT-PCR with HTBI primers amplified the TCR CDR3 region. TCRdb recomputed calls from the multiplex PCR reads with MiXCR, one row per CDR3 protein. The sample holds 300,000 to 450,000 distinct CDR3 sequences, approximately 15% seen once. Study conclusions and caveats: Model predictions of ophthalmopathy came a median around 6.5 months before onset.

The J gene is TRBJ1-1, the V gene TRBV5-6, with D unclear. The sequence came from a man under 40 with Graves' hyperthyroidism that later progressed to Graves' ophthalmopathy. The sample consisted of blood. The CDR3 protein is CASSLAHNTEAFF. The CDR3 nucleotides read TGTGCCAGCAGCTTGGCTCACAACACTGAAGCTTTCTTT.